This is a list of T cell receptor beta chains from one sample in a study of cytomegalovirus exposure and HLA in healthy donors. Method: immunoSEQ multiplex PCR; TCRdb's copy keeps in-frame clones and lacks some. The sample lists about 200,000 clones, about 83% occurring once. Input material: PBMCs. The receptors were gathered from a girl aged 5 to 17 in good health and CMV-seronegative. Each CDR3 is given with its conserved first and last residue. D genes are given only for firm matches. Only some rows state a clone size, as once, few, many or a class for expanded clones.

J: TRBJ2-5; length: 16; D: TRBD2; size: NA; V: TRBV9; DNA: TGTGCCAGCAGCGCCTCTAGCGGGAGAATGTTAGAGACCCAGTACTTC; CDR3: CASSASSGRMLETQYF
J: TRBJ2-5; length: 13; D: NA; size: NA; V: TRBV2; DNA: TGTGCCAGGGCTGGAGGGCTACGAGAGACCCAGTACTTC; CDR3: CARAGGLRETQYF
J: TRBJ2-5; length: 17; D: NA; size: NA; V: TRBV5-6; DNA: TGTGCCAGCAGCTTTCCTTTTGTGAGCTTAGAACAAGAGACCCAGTACTTC; CDR3: CASSFPFVSLEQETQYF
J: TRBJ1-1; length: 15; D: NA; size: once; V: TRBV19; DNA: TGTGCCAGTAGTATAGATCCGGCTCCGGGCACTGAAGCTTTCTTT; CDR3: CASSIDPAPGTEAFF
J: TRBJ1-2; length: 14; D: NA; size: NA; V: TRBV5-1; DNA: TGCGCCAGCAGCCTCCAAGACAGGAACTATGGCTACACCTTC; CDR3: CASSLQDRNYGYTF
J: TRBJ2-1; length: 18; D: TRBD2; size: NA; V: TRBV4-2; DNA: TGTGCCAGCAGCCAAGAGGAGCAGCGGGGGGGCAGTATGAGTGAGCAGTTCTTC; CDR3: CASSQEEQRGGSMSEQFF
J: TRBJ2-3; length: 18; D: TRBD2; size: NA; V: TRBV28; DNA: TGTGCCAGCAGTATGTCCCTAGCGGGAGGAAGATCCACAGATACGCAGTATTTT; CDR3: CASSMSLAGGRSTDTQYF
J: TRBJ2-6; length: 19; D: NA; size: NA; V: TRBV21-1; DNA: TGTGCCAGCAGCAAAGTGAGGACAGGAATGAGCTCTGGGGCCAACGTCCTGACTTTC; CDR3: CASSKVRTGMSSGANVLTF
J: TRBJ2-7; length: 17; D: TRBD2; size: NA; V: TRBV9; DNA: TGTGCCAGCAGCGGACAGCAAAGGACTAGCGGGATTTACGAGCAGTACTTC; CDR3: CASSGQQRTSGIYEQYF
J: TRBJ1-2; length: 17; D: NA; size: NA; V: TRBV4-2; DNA: TGTGCCAGCAGCCAAAACAGTCCTCGGGACTCAAACTATGGCTACACCTTC; CDR3: CASSQNSPRDSNYGYTF
J: TRBJ2-3; length: 16; D: TRBD2; size: NA; V: TRBV18; DNA: TGTGCCAGCTCACCGGTTGGGCGGGAGTCCACAGATACGCAGTATTTT; CDR3: CASSPVGRESTDTQYF
J: TRBJ1-6; length: 16; D: NA; size: NA; V: TRBV28; DNA: TGTGCCAGCAGTTTGGTTGGCAGGGGAAGTAATTCACCCCTCCACTTT; CDR3: CASSLVGRGSNSPLHF
J: TRBJ2-3; length: 14; D: TRBD2; size: few; V: TRBV30; DNA: TGTGCCTGGAGGACTAGCGGGGTAATAGGTACGCAGTATTTT; CDR3: CAWRTSGVIGTQYF
J: TRBJ2-7; length: 14; D: TRBD1; size: few; V: TRBV7-7; DNA: TGTGCCAGCAGCTTAGGGACAGGGGCCTACGAGCAGTACTTC; CDR3: CASSLGTGAYEQYF
J: TRBJ1-1; length: 12; D: NA; size: few; V: TRBV28; DNA: TGTGCCAGCAGTTTTAGGGGGGGTAAAGCTTTCTTT; CDR3: CASSFRGGKAFF
J: TRBJ2-1; length: 13; D: TRBD1; size: NA; V: TRBV27; DNA: TGTGCCAGCAGCTCGACCGACAGGGTTGAGCAGTTCTTC; CDR3: CASSSTDRVEQFF
J: TRBJ2-1; length: 12; D: NA; size: once; V: TRBV6-1; DNA: TGTGCCAGCAGCAGAGGGACACAAGAGCAGTTCTTC; CDR3: CASSRGTQEQFF
J: TRBJ1-2; length: 13; D: TRBD1; size: few; V: TRBV5-1; DNA: TGCGCCAGCAGCACTCGACAGGGCTATGGCTACACCTTC; CDR3: CASSTRQGYGYTF
J: TRBJ2-5; length: 16; D: TRBD1; size: once; V: TRBV6-6; DNA: TGTGCCAGCAGCAAGGGACAGGGTGCGGCACAAGAGACCCAGTACTTC; CDR3: CASSKGQGAAQETQYF
J: TRBJ2-3; length: 17; D: TRBD2; size: NA; V: TRBV7-3; DNA: TGTGCCAGCAGCTTAACCGGGACTACTCTATACACAGATACGCAGTATTTT; CDR3: CASSLTGTTLYTDTQYF
J: TRBJ1-4; length: 14; D: NA; size: NA; V: TRBV2; DNA: TGTGCCAGCAGGTTAACCGAACTAGATGAAAAACTGTTTTTT; CDR3: CASRLTELDEKLFF
J: TRBJ1-3; length: 16; D: NA; size: once; V: TRBV7-2; DNA: TGTGCCAGCAGCTCTTGGACAGCATTCTCTGGAAACACCATATATTTT; CDR3: CASSSWTAFSGNTIYF
J: TRBJ2-1; length: 14; D: TRBD2; size: NA; V: TRBV19; DNA: TGTGCCAGTAGTTCTAGCGGGAGGTACAATGAGCAGTTCTTC; CDR3: CASSSSGRYNEQFF
J: TRBJ2-3; length: 18; D: TRBD2; size: NA; V: TRBV4-1; DNA: TGCGCCAGCAGCCAAGTTATCGTGCAGGGAGGGGTGGGGGATACGCAGTATTTT; CDR3: CASSQVIVQGGVGDTQYF
J: TRBJ1-5; length: 15; D: NA; size: NA; V: TRBV28; DNA: TGTGCCAGCAGTAGGGCACAGGGAATCAATCAGCCCCAGCATTTT; CDR3: CASSRAQGINQPQHF
J: TRBJ2-1; length: 16; D: TRBD1; size: NA; V: TRBV28; DNA: TGTGCCAGCAGTTTTTCAGGCAGGGGGCTTAGGAATGAGCAGTTCTTC; CDR3: CASSFSGRGLRNEQFF
J: TRBJ1-1; length: 16; D: TRBD1; size: once; V: TRBV6-5; DNA: TGTGCCAGCAGTTACTCCCGGACAGGGGGCGACACTGAAGCTTTCTTT; CDR3: CASSYSRTGGDTEAFF
J: TRBJ1-2; length: 14; D: NA; size: NA; V: TRBV7-6; DNA: TGTGCCAGCAGCTTACTTTCGGGGGATTATGGCTACACCTTC; CDR3: CASSLLSGDYGYTF
J: TRBJ2-3; length: 14; D: NA; size: NA; V: TRBV7-3; DNA: TGTGCCAGCAGCTTATATGGCCGCACAGATACGCAGTATTTT; CDR3: CASSLYGRTDTQYF
J: TRBJ1-1; length: 13; D: NA; size: NA; V: TRBV6-6; DNA: TGTGCCAGCAATCGGGTTTTGGGCACTGAAGCTTTCTTT; CDR3: CASNRVLGTEAFF
J: TRBJ1-5; length: 18; D: NA; size: NA; V: TRBV5-8; DNA: TGTGCCAGCAGCTTGGCCAAGGTTAGTCCGGGGATACGACAGCCCCAGCATTTT; CDR3: CASSLAKVSPGIRQPQHF
J: TRBJ2-6; length: 18; D: TRBD1; size: NA; V: TRBV7-9; DNA: TGTGTCTCTAAGCGAGGGGGACAGGGGGCCGGCGGGGCCAACGTCCTGACTTTC; CDR3: CVSKRGGQGAGGANVLTF
J: TRBJ2-5; length: 17; D: TRBD2; size: NA; V: TRBV4-1; DNA: TGCGCCAGCAGCCCGCAGACTCGGGGGACGGGAGGGGAGACCCAGTACTTC; CDR3: CASSPQTRGTGGETQYF
J: TRBJ2-2; length: 13; D: NA; size: once; V: TRBV30; DNA: TGTGCCTGGAGTCGGACTAACACCGGGGAGCTGTTTTTT; CDR3: CAWSRTNTGELFF
J: TRBJ2-1; length: 14; D: NA; size: once; V: TRBV11-3; DNA: TGTGCCAGCAGCTTAGGTGGGTCGGAGAATGAGCAGTTCTTC; CDR3: CASSLGGSENEQFF
J: TRBJ1-3; length: 15; D: TRBD1; size: NA; V: TRBV30; DNA: TGTGCCTGGAGCAAGGGACAGTTGCCCCCAAACACCATATATTTT; CDR3: CAWSKGQLPPNTIYF
J: TRBJ1-2; length: 15; D: NA; size: once; V: TRBV13; DNA: TGTGCCAGCAGCTTAGGCCGTCGACAGGCTCTAGAGGACACCTTC; CDR3: CASSLGRRQALEDTF
J: TRBJ2-1; length: 14; D: TRBD2; size: NA; V: TRBV5-1; DNA: TGCGCCAGCTTTCAGGGAGGGACCTACAATGAGCAGTTCTTC; CDR3: CASFQGGTYNEQFF
J: TRBJ2-1; length: 16; D: NA; size: NA; V: TRBV4-3; DNA: TGCGCCAGCAGCCAATCGCTAGGGGTTGGCCTCAATGAGCAGTTCTTC; CDR3: CASSQSLGVGLNEQFF
J: TRBJ2-5; length: 19; D: TRBD2; size: NA; V: TRBV6-1; DNA: TGTGCCAGCAGTGAAGAGCCCCCTCTGGTGGGAGGGCCGGGGGAGACCCAGTACTTC; CDR3: CASSEEPPLVGGPGETQYF
J: TRBJ2-7; length: 16; D: NA; size: NA; V: TRBV21-1; DNA: TGTGCCAGCAGCAAACAGCGGGATGGGGCGGGCTACGAGCAGTACTTC; CDR3: CASSKQRDGAGYEQYF
J: TRBJ1-4; length: 14; D: TRBD1; size: NA; V: TRBV30; DNA: TGTGCCTGGGGACAGGGTCGGTGGAGTGAAAAACTGTTTTTT; CDR3: CAWGQGRWSEKLFF
J: TRBJ1-1; length: 14; D: TRBD1; size: NA; V: TRBV18; DNA: TGTGCCAGCTCACCGAACAGGGGGGTCACTGAAGCTTTCTTT; CDR3: CASSPNRGVTEAFF
J: TRBJ2-5; length: 15; D: TRBD2; size: NA; V: TRBV19; DNA: TGTGCCAGTAGTACAAGACTAGCGGGAGCAGAGACCCAGTACTTC; CDR3: CASSTRLAGAETQYF
J: TRBJ1-2; length: 14; D: NA; size: NA; V: TRBV6-5; DNA: TGTGCCAGCAGTTTTGAAGGGAAGGGGTATGGCTACACCTTC; CDR3: CASSFEGKGYGYTF
J: TRBJ1-1; length: 13; D: TRBD1; size: NA; V: TRBV29-1; DNA: TGCAGCGTTCGACAGGGTGGGGACACTGAAGCTTTCTTT; CDR3: CSVRQGGDTEAFF
J: TRBJ2-5; length: 11; D: NA; size: NA; V: TRBV29-1; DNA: TGCAGCGTTCGTCAGCAAGAGACCCAGTACTTC; CDR3: CSVRQQETQYF
J: TRBJ2-5; length: 15; D: NA; size: NA; V: TRBV14; DNA: TGTGCCAGCAGTCCAAGGGGCGGAATGCAAGAGACCCAGTACTTC; CDR3: CASSPRGGMQETQYF
J: TRBJ1-2; length: 14; D: TRBD1; size: NA; V: TRBV2; DNA: TGTGCCAGCAGGCAATCCGGGACAGTCTATGGCTACACCTTC; CDR3: CASRQSGTVYGYTF
J: TRBJ2-7; length: 11; D: TRBD1; size: NA; V: TRBV5-1; DNA: TGCGCCAGCAGCACCGGACAGGCGAAGTACTTC; CDR3: CASSTGQAKYF
J: TRBJ2-5; length: 14; D: NA; size: NA; V: TRBV7-2; DNA: TGTGCCAGCACCACCCTCAGTGCGGGGAAGACCCAGTACTTC; CDR3: CASTTLSAGKTQYF
J: TRBJ1-2; length: 17; D: TRBD1; size: NA; V: TRBV28; DNA: TGTGCCAGCAGTTTGGCCCCGCGTTCGACAGGGGACGACGGCTACACCTTC; CDR3: CASSLAPRSTGDDGYTF
J: TRBJ1-2; length: 11; D: TRBD1; size: NA; V: TRBV29-1; DNA: TGCAGCGTACGACAGGGGGATGGCTACACCTTC; CDR3: CSVRQGDGYTF
J: TRBJ1-2; length: 15; D: TRBD1; size: few; V: TRBV7-2; DNA: TGTGCCAGCAGCCCGCACAGGGGGCATAACTATGGCTACACCTTC; CDR3: CASSPHRGHNYGYTF
J: TRBJ1-6; length: 14; D: TRBD1; size: NA; V: TRBV28; DNA: TGTGCCAGCAGTGAGGGACAGCTAAGCTCACCCCTCCACTTT; CDR3: CASSEGQLSSPLHF
J: TRBJ1-1; length: 19; D: TRBD1; size: NA; V: TRBV19; DNA: TGTGCCAGTAGCCGATGGTGGGGACAGACTCATAGACAGAACACTGAAGCTTTCTTT; CDR3: CASSRWWGQTHRQNTEAFF
J: TRBJ1-6; length: 15; D: NA; size: NA; V: TRBV7-9; DNA: TGTGCCAGCAGCTTAGCATTGGGCAGGGGTTCACCCCTCCACTTT; CDR3: CASSLALGRGSPLHF
J: TRBJ2-5; length: 14; D: TRBD1; size: NA; V: TRBV7-2; DNA: TGTGCCAGCAGCCAGGACAGGTCACAAGAGACCCAGTACTTC; CDR3: CASSQDRSQETQYF
J: TRBJ2-1; length: 17; D: NA; size: NA; V: TRBV14; DNA: TGTGCCAGCAGCCACCGCCCCAAATGGCGGACAATGGATGAGCAGTTCTTC; CDR3: CASSHRPKWRTMDEQFF